This is a list of T cell receptor beta chains from one sample in a study of blood T cell repertoires in COVID-19. Profiled with immunoSEQ multiplex PCR; TCRdb holds only in-frame clones, not every one. Found here are more than 45,000 clones, around 85% of them singletons; the top ten hold 7% to 9%. The sequenced sample consisted of peripheral blood. The source is an older woman with active COVID-19. CDR3s include the opening cysteine and the closing phenylalanine or tryptophan. D genes are given only for firm matches. Clone size appears in some rows only: once, few, many, or a class for an expanded clone.

d_call j_call v_call clone_size cdr3_nt cdr3_aa
TRBD1 TRBJ2-4 TRBV28 NA TGTGCCAGCAGCCTCCGGGACAGAGCCAAAAACATTCAGTACTTC CASSLRDRAKNIQYF
NA TRBJ2-1 TRBV9 NA TGTGCCAGCAGCGTAGCAGGGAACAATGAGCAGTTCTTC CASSVAGNNEQFF
TRBD1 TRBJ1-2 TRBV28 NA TGTGCCAGCAGCCCAGGGGGTATCTATGGCTACACCTTC CASSPGGIYGYTF
TRBD1 TRBJ2-5 TRBV5-4 NA TGTGCCAGCAGCTTGGACAGGGGGGAGACCCAGTACTTC CASSLDRGETQYF
NA TRBJ1-1 TRBV7-2 NA TGTGCCAGCAGCGCTAACGGGGTCTTTGAAGCTTTCTTT CASSANGVFEAFF
NA TRBJ1-1 TRBV7-6 NA TGTGCCAGCAGCTTAGGGGGGAGAACAGGGCTTAACACTGAAGCTTTCTTT CASSLGGRTGLNTEAFF
TRBD2 TRBJ2-1 TRBV11-3 once TGTGCCAGCAGTCAAGGGGCTAGCGGGTCCGACTACAATGAGCAGTTCTTC CASSQGASGSDYNEQFF
NA TRBJ2-7 TRBV11-2 NA TGTGCCAGCAGCTTCAGGGGCTACGAGCAGTACTTC CASSFRGYEQYF
NA TRBJ1-6 TRBV30 few TGTGCCTGGGGAAGGGGTTATAATTCACCCCTCCACTTT CAWGRGYNSPLHF
TRBD2 TRBJ2-1 TRBV7-6 NA TGTGCCAGCAGCCACAAATTAGCGGGAATTGAGCAGTTCTTC CASSHKLAGIEQFF
TRBD1 TRBJ1-5 TRBV13 few TGTGCCAGCAGCCAGAAATTGGGACAGGGGTTCCATCAGCCCCAGCATTTT CASSQKLGQGFHQPQHF
NA TRBJ2-1 TRBV7-9 NA TGTGCCAGCAGCTCACTTTCACGAGGTGAGCAGTTCTTC CASSSLSRGEQFF
NA TRBJ1-3 TRBV6-5 NA TGTGCCAGCGGCTCGGGAGTCCGCTCTGGAAACACCATATATTTT CASGSGVRSGNTIYF
NA TRBJ2-1 TRBV5-4 NA TGTGCCAGCAGCCTAAGGTGGGGGGGCGCTGCGGATGAGCAGTTCTTC CASSLRWGGAADEQFF
TRBD1 TRBJ1-1 TRBV28 NA TGTGCCAGCAGTACCTGGACAGGGCCCCTCATGAACACTGAAGCTTTCTTT CASSTWTGPLMNTEAFF
NA TRBJ2-1 TRBV9 NA TGTGCCAGCAGCGTAGGTTCGAGCGGTATCTACAATGAGCAGTTCTTC CASSVGSSGIYNEQFF
TRBD1 TRBJ2-7 TRBV6-5 NA TGTGCCAGCAGACCTAGACAGGGGGATAGCGAGCAGTACTTC CASRPRQGDSEQYF
TRBD2 TRBJ2-2 TRBV5-5 once TGTGCCAGCAGCTCCTTGGGGAGGGCGGGGGAGCTGTTTTTT CASSSLGRAGELFF
NA TRBJ1-2 TRBV6-4 few TGTGCCAGCAGTGACGGGCTAAGTGGGAACTATGGCTACACCTTC CASSDGLSGNYGYTF
TRBD2 TRBJ2-2 TRBV5-1 NA TGCGCCAGCAGCTTGGGGACTAGCGCGAACACCGGGGAGCTGTTTTTT CASSLGTSANTGELFF
TRBD1 TRBJ2-7 TRBV3-1/TRBV3-2 NA TGTGCCAGCAGCCAAGACTTGACAGGGAGCCACGAGCAGTACTTC CASSQDLTGSHEQYF
NA TRBJ2-7 TRBV7-2 NA TGTGCCAGCAGCTTCCTCTACGAGCAGTACTTC CASSFLYEQYF
NA TRBJ1-1 TRBV12-3/TRBV12-4 NA TGTGCCAGCAGGGGGGCGGGGAACACTGAAGCTTTCTTT CASRGAGNTEAFF
NA TRBJ1-2 TRBV5-1 NA TGCGCCAGCAGCTTGTGGGGCAGGGCCCAAACTAACTATGGCTACACCTTC CASSLWGRAQTNYGYTF
NA TRBJ2-1 TRBV28 NA TGTGCCAGCAGTTTCTTTCCAGGAAATGAGCAGTTCTTC CASSFFPGNEQFF
TRBD2 TRBJ2-5 TRBV4-1 NA TGCGCCAGCAGCCAAGATCGGGTAGGACTAGCGGGATTGGAGACCCAGTACTTC CASSQDRVGLAGLETQYF
TRBD1 TRBJ2-2 TRBV19 NA TGTGCCAGTAGTTTTGGACAGGGGTTTGGCGGCGGGGAGCTGTTTTTT CASSFGQGFGGGELFF
NA TRBJ1-4 TRBV7-2 NA TGTGCCAGCAGCTTAATAGCAACTAATGAAAAACTGTTTTTT CASSLIATNEKLFF
NA TRBJ2-1 TRBV9 NA TGTGCCAGCAGCGCCGGATGGCGGCGCTCCTACAATGAGCAGTTCTTC CASSAGWRRSYNEQFF
NA TRBJ1-3 TRBV19 once TGTGCCAGTTCCGAACGGGGGATCTCTGGAAACACCATATATTTT CASSERGISGNTIYF
NA TRBJ2-7 TRBV30 once TGTGCCTGGAGTAGGAGCGTAACCTACGAGCAGTACTTC CAWSRSVTYEQYF
TRBD1 TRBJ1-5 TRBV7-9 NA TGTGCCAGCAGTGGACAGGGACGGGATCAGCCCCAGCATTTT CASSGQGRDQPQHF
TRBD1 TRBJ1-2 TRBV5-1 NA TGCGCCAGCAGCCAAAAGGGGACAGTTAACTATGGCTACACCTTC CASSQKGTVNYGYTF
NA TRBJ2-2 TRBV10-1 few TGCGCCAGCTGCTCCACTAACACCGGGGAGCTGTTTTTT CASCSTNTGELFF
NA TRBJ2-7 TRBV27 NA TGTGCCAGCAGTCGGCAGGGTCCCTACGAGCAGTACTTC CASSRQGPYEQYF
TRBD1 TRBJ2-1 TRBV5-1 NA TGCGCCAGCAGCTTGGGGGTATCGGGGACAGAGCACAATGAGCAGTTCTTC CASSLGVSGTEHNEQFF
NA TRBJ1-4 TRBV30 NA TGTGCCACCTCACAGCAGCATAATGAAAAACTGTTTTTT CATSQQHNEKLFF
TRBD1 TRBJ1-2 TRBV2 once TGTGCCAGCAGTGAAGCGGGACAGGGTAACCTCGGAGGCTACACCTTC CASSEAGQGNLGGYTF
NA TRBJ2-2 TRBV20-1 NA TGCAGTGCTAGTCCCCCGGGAGTGAACACCGGGGAGCTGTTTTTT CSASPPGVNTGELFF
TRBD1 TRBJ1-1 TRBV10-1 NA TGCGCCAGCAGTGGGACCACCGGGACAGGGGTGAACACTGAAGCTTTCTTT CASSGTTGTGVNTEAFF
NA TRBJ2-7 TRBV6-5 NA TGTGCCAGCAGTTACGGGCGGGGCTCCTACGAGCAGTACTTC CASSYGRGSYEQYF
TRBD1 TRBJ2-2 TRBV15 NA TGTGCCACCAGCTCCCCCCAGGGGGCCGGGGAGCTGTTTTTT CATSSPQGAGELFF
NA TRBJ1-2 TRBV28 NA TGTGCCAGCACGGTGGGCATTGGCTACACCTTC CASTVGIGYTF
NA TRBJ1-1 TRBV2 NA TGTGCCAGCATGCGTGTCTGGAACACTGAAGCTTTCTTT CASMRVWNTEAFF
TRBD1 TRBJ2-3 TRBV27 NA TGTGCCAGCAGTTTACGACAGGGGGCCAAGGATACGCAGTATTTT CASSLRQGAKDTQYF
NA TRBJ2-7 TRBV28 NA TGTGCCAGCAGTTTCCGACTAGTGACTTACGAGCAGTACTTC CASSFRLVTYEQYF
TRBD2 TRBJ2-1 TRBV9 NA TGTGCCAGCAGCGCCCCTCGGACTAGCGGTAACAATGAGCAGTTCTTC CASSAPRTSGNNEQFF
NA TRBJ1-4 TRBV7-9 NA TGTGCCAGCAGCTTGGGGACATCCGAAAAACTGTTTTTT CASSLGTSEKLFF